The 9 T cell receptor beta chains in this list originate from one sample, sequenced in a study of blood T cell repertoires in COVID-19. Sequenced by immunoSEQ multiplex PCR; TCRdb stores in-frame clones only, minus some. The sample holds more than 65,000 clones, 87% seen once. Sample: peripheral blood. The receptors shown here come from a woman of 80 years or more with active or convalescent COVID-19.

Only one count was recorded for this clone. The V gene is TRBV5-1, the J gene TRBJ2-5; D might be TRBD1 (5 bases). Deletions cut 0 bases from V and 2 bases from J, with 8 bases between. The germline V gene has CDR1 SGHRS and CDR2 YFSETQ. The CDR3 spans 14 residues. The CDR3 region has the DNA TGCGCCAGCAGCTTGGGTCCAGGGCAAGAGACCCAGTACTTC. Its translation is CASSLGPGQETQYF.

This clone has more than one count but fewer than ten. This chain uses TRBV27 with TRBJ2-7; weak D call: TRBD1 (5 bases). The CDR3 spans 16 residues. Deletions cut 5 bases from V and 0 bases from J, with 17 bases between. The germline gives CDR1 MNHEY, CDR2 SMNVEV (reference sequence). CDR3 amino acids: CASSRQGAFNSYEQYF. CDR3 coding DNA: TGTGCCAGCAGTCGACAAGGGGCTTTTAACTCCTACGAGCAGTACTTC.

The CDR3, as DNA: TGTGCCAGCAGTGAGCAACAGGCTTTGGGTGGCTACACCTTC. Protein product: CASSEQQALGGYTF. V and J are TRBV6-1 and TRBJ1-2; perhaps TRBD1 as D (5 bases). CDR3 length: 14 residues. The V and J ends lost 3 bases and 7 bases respectively, with 15 bases between them. Germline loops: CDR1 MNHNS, CDR2 SASEGT.

This sequence joins TRBV27 and TRBJ2-7; tentative D call: TRBD2 (5 bases). The germline CDR1 and CDR2 sequences are MNHEY and SMNVEV (reference sequence). Trimming pared 7 bases from V and 3 bases from J, leaving 19 bases between. The CDR3 contains 15 residues. CDR3 DNA sequence: TGTGCCAGCACCCTTTTGAAGGGAGCCATCTACGAGCAGTACTTC. Translation: CASTLLKGAIYEQYF.

The chain carries TRBV29-1 and TRBJ2-7; TRBD1 matches 9 bases. The CDR3 is made up of 15 amino acids. Trimming cost V 2 bases and J 2 bases; bases outside gene matches: 7. The germline V gene encodes CDR1 SQVTM and CDR2 ANQGSEA. The CDR3 loop reads CSVESTRTGAYEQYF. The CDR3 nucleotides are TGCAGCGTTGAATCTACCAGGACAGGGGCCTACGAGCAGTACTTC.

V and J are TRBV28 and TRBJ1-2; tentative D call: TRBD1 (5 bases). Germline V gives CDR1 MDHEN, CDR2 SYDVKM. Between the trimmed V and J ends, which lost 3 bases and 1 base, there was a span of 9 bases. The CDR3 runs to 14 residues. DNA for the CDR3: TGTGCCAGCAGTTTGAGGCAGGGTAACTATGGCTACACCTTC. This gives the protein CASSLRQGNYGYTF.

The chain uses TRBV27 and TRBJ2-7; 11 nucleotides agree with TRBD1. After removal of 6 bases from V and 1 base from J, the junction contained 14 bases not matched to a gene. The length of the CDR3 is 18 residues. The germline V gene encodes CDR1 MNHEY and CDR2 SMNVEV (reference sequence). CDR3 in amino acids: CASRPPWTGGARSYEQYF. CDR3 in DNA: TGTGCCAGCAGACCCCCGTGGACAGGGGGCGCCCGGTCCTACGAGCAGTACTTC.

The chain has TRBV11-2 and TRBJ2-4; 7 positions agree with TRBD2. Germline V gene lookup returns CDR1 SGHAT and CDR2 FQNNGV. This CDR3 spans 15 amino acids. The J segment lost 8 bases and the V segment lost 3 bases, leaving 10 bases of the junction unmatched. CDR3: CASSFGLGPTHIQYF. The CDR3 DNA reads TGTGCCAGCAGCTTCGGACTAGGACCTACTCACATTCAGTACTTC.

This chain links TRBV7-9 with TRBJ2-3; 8 bases line up with TRBD1. CDR1 and CDR2 from the germline V gene are SEHNR and FQNEAQ (reference sequence). The CDR3 length is 18 residues. J was trimmed by 3 bases and V by 4 bases; bases with no gene match: 15. This chain's CDR3 is CASSSSSPDRDFTDTQYF. DNA of the CDR3: TGTGCCAGCAGCTCAAGCTCTCCGGACAGGGATTTTACAGATACGCAGTATTTT.